The 30 T cell receptor beta chains below come from one sample, sequenced in a study of regulatory T cells in long-lasting Graves disease. Arm-PCR of CDR3 regions and iRepertoire HTBI primers were the basis on which TCR beta libraries were built. TCRdb recomputed calls from the multiplex PCR reads with MiXCR, one row per CDR3 protein. The sample yields about 450,000 distinct CDR3 sequences, around 24% seen once. Time point meaning: persistent/refractory GD, antithyroid drugs over 5 years with positive TRAb. The authors made the TCR library using RNA they extracted from PBMCs. The sample was peripheral blood mononuclear cells (PBMCs), taken when the disease was refractory, from a patient treated with antithyroid drugs. The receptors originated from a female donor with Graves disease.

This sequence joins TRBV5-1 and TRBJ2-7; the D gene is possibly TRBD2 (6 bases). CDR1 SGHRS and CDR2 YFSETQ come from the germline V gene. Trimming took off 2 bases at V and 4 bases at J, with 13 bases between the two ends. The CDR3 spans 14 residues. In nucleotides, the CDR3 is TGCGCCAGCAGCTTAGACGGGAGTTTGTACGAGCAGTACTTC. It is translated as CASSLDGSLYEQYF.

V is TRBV5-1 and J is TRBJ2-1; 8 bases match TRBD2. J was trimmed by 8 bases and V by 4 bases; bases with no gene match: 14. The CDR3 extends over 16 amino acids. Germline V gene sequence: CDR1 SGHRS, CDR2 YFSETQ. The CDR3 DNA reads as TGCGCCAGCAGCCCCTACTCTAGCGGGCCTTGGGATGAGCAGTTCTTC. Translation gives CASSPYSSGPWDEQFF.

The chain joins TRBV30 to TRBJ2-3; possible D gene TRBD2, 6 bases. The germline V and J ends were trimmed by 4 bases and 2 bases, with 13 bases remaining between them. The CDR3 runs to 14 residues. CDR1 is GTSNPN and CDR2 is SVGIG in the germline V gene (reference sequence). The CDR3 sequence: CAWTGDSNTDTQYF. For the CDR3, the DNA is TGTGCCTGGACGGGGGACTCTAACACAGATACGCAGTATTTT.

This clonotype was detected ten times or more. The rearrangement uses TRBV2 and TRBJ1-2, with D possibly TRBD1 on 5 matching bases. Trimming took 9 bases from V and 4 from J, leaving 15 bases between them. This CDR3 contains 13 residues. Germline V gives CDR1 SNHLY, CDR2 FYNNEI. The CDR3 DNA is TGTGCCAGTAGCGGGACGGAGACCTATGGCTACACCTTC. Protein product: CASSGTETYGYTF.

The chain links TRBV4-2 to TRBJ1-4; D is perhaps TRBD1 (5 bases). V lost 4 bases and J lost 7, with 16 bases in between. This CDR3 contains 15 residues. Germline values: CDR1 LGHNA, CDR2 YNFKEQ. The CDR3 reads CASSLNRDGSEKLFF. DNA for the CDR3: TGTGCCAGCAGCCTAAACCGGGACGGCAGTGAAAAACTGTTTTTT.

At least ten counts were recorded for this clonotype. The chain uses TRBV18 and TRBJ2-5; D gene unclear. The CDR3 runs to 13 residues. The germline CDR1 and CDR2 sequences are KGHSH and LQKENI. V lost 2 bases to trimming and J lost 2 bases, with 6 bases between them. CDR3 protein: CASSPESQETQYF. The CDR3 coding sequence is TGTGCCAGCTCACCAGAGAGTCAAGAGACCCAGTACTTC.

A remark on this clonotype: The conserved final phenylalanine or tryptophan is absent from the CDR3, which likely points to a read error. The rearrangement links TRBV28 to TRBJ1-1, with 7 bases lining up with TRBD1. The CDR3 spans 13 residues. Germline V gene lookup returns CDR1 MDHEN and CDR2 SYDVKM. With 6 bases clipped from V and 7 bases from J, the junction kept 8 bases outside the gene matches. CDR3 in DNA: TGTGCCAGCAGCGACAGGGCCAGGGGTGAAGCTTTCTCT. Residues: CASSDRARGEAFS.

Concerning this clonotype: A much larger clone differs from this one at a single base, so this may be a read error. V usage is TRBV5-1 and J usage is TRBJ1-1; TRBD1 might be the D (6 bases). This CDR3 spans 15 amino acids. The germline V gene encodes CDR1 SGHRS and CDR2 YFSETQ. As DNA, the CDR3 is TGCGCCGGCAGCGCAAGCAGGGGTCGGGGCACTGAAGCTTTCTTT. Protein product: CAGSASRGRGTEAFF.

This clonotype was counted many times. The chain links TRBV19 to TRBJ2-5; 12 nucleotides match TRBD2. The V gene's germline CDR1 is LNHDA and CDR2 SQIVND (reference sequence). The CDR3 spans 15 residues. J gave up 5 bases and V 5 bases, and 6 bases lay outside the gene matches. The CDR3 nucleotides are TGTGCCAGTAGTTTCGGACTAGCGGGAAGGGAGACCCAGTACTTC. Translating gives CASSFGLAGRETQYF.

The V and J genes are TRBV19 and TRBJ2-7, with D possibly matching TRBD1 (6 bases). This CDR3 is 15 amino acids long. Germline CDR1 and CDR2: LNHDA and SQIVND (reference sequence). V was pared by 1 base and J by 2 bases, with 12 bases between. Here the CDR3 DNA reads TGTGCCAGTAGTATAGCTGGACAGTCTACCTACGAGCAGTACTTC. Translating gives CASSIAGQSTYEQYF. The full variable domain, its missing parts supplied by reference TRBV19 and TRBJ2-7, is DGGITQSPKYLFRKEGQNVTLSCEQNLNHDAMYWYRQDPGQGLRLIYYSQIVNDFQKGDIAEGYSVSREKKESFPLTVTSAQKNPTAFYLCASSIAGQSTYEQYFGPGTRLTVT.

The V call is TRBV7-9, the J call TRBJ2-4; maybe TRBD1 (7 bases). V was clipped by 5 bases and J by 3 bases, with 17 bases between them. The CDR3 length is 16 residues. Germline V gives CDR1 SEHNR, CDR2 FQNEAQ (reference sequence). The CDR3 protein is CASSPQGRRDKNIQYF. The CDR3 bases are TGTGCCAGCAGCCCACAGGGGAGGAGGGACAAAAACATTCAGTACTTC. The full variable domain, completed using reference TRBV7-9 and TRBJ2-4, is DTGVSQNPRHKITKRGQNVTFRCDPISEHNRLYWYRQTLGQGPEFLTYFQNEAQLEKSRLLSDRFSAERPKGSFSTLEIQRTEQGDSAMYLCASSPQGRRDKNIQYFGAGTRLSVL.

This clonotype has a count of ten or more. This rearrangement joins TRBV20-1 to TRBJ2-3; D remains ambiguous. V dropped 3 bases and J dropped 6 bases, with 7 bases sitting between them. Germline CDR1 and CDR2: DFQATT and SNEGSKA (reference sequence). This CDR3 is built from 11 residues. DNA for the CDR3: TGCAGTGCTAGTACGGGCGATACGCAGTATTTT. Amino acids: CSASTGDTQYF.

The sample holds one count of this clonotype. A much larger clone is a single base away; this may be a read error. The chain couples TRBV27 to TRBJ2-7, with a possible D match to TRBD1 (7 bases). CDR1 is MNHEY and CDR2 is SMNVEV in the germline V gene (reference sequence). The CDR3 spans 15 residues. The CDR3 is CAGRIGRGEVHEQYF. The CDR3 DNA reads TGTGCCGGCAGAATCGGCAGGGGGGAGGTCCACGAGCAGTACTTC.

This clonotype was detected only a few times. The chain carries TRBV12-3 or TRBV12-4 and TRBJ2-7; 15 bases fit TRBD2. Germline trimming cut 9 bases from V and 5 bases from J; bases unmatched to any gene: 14. This CDR3 has 17 amino acids. The CDR3 sequence is CASTPGLAGGRGNEQYF. The CDR3 DNA follows: TGTGCCAGTACTCCGGGACTAGCGGGAGGTAGGGGGAACGAGCAGTACTTC.

This clonotype has only a few counts. CDR3 loop: CSARDRGLAGTGELFF. CDR3 bases: TGCAGTGCTAGAGATAGGGGACTAGCGGGCACCGGGGAGCTGTTTTTT. This chain joins TRBV20-1 and TRBJ2-2; 12 nucleotides line up with TRBD2. Germline-derived CDR1 and CDR2 are DFQATT and SNEGSKA (reference sequence). J lost 4 bases, V lost 0 bases, and 3 bases had no gene match. The CDR3 totals 16 residues.

This chain joins TRBV30 and TRBJ1-5, with 9 bases matching TRBD1. V shed 3 bases, J shed 7 bases, and the junction held 13 bases outside the gene matches. Germline values: CDR1 GTSNPN, CDR2 SVGIG (reference sequence). The CDR3 is 16 residues long. The CDR3 nucleotides are TGTGCCTGGAGCCGGGCCCTGAGGACAGGGGAACAGCCCCAGCATTTT. This sequence encodes CAWSRALRTGEQPQHF.

V is TRBV4-1 and J is TRBJ1-2; D uncertain. Germline V gene sequence: CDR1 MGHRA, CDR2 YSYEKL. V was cut by 2 bases and J by 1 base, with 5 bases left in between. The CDR3 totals 13 residues. The CDR3 region has the DNA TGCGCCAGCAGCCAATATCGTAACTATGGCTACACCTTC. Translation: CASSQYRNYGYTF.

CDR3 protein: CASRSLEGGAQHF. Here the CDR3 DNA reads TGTGCCAGCAGGTCGTTAGAGGGCGGGGCCCAGCATTTT. The chain is built from TRBV5-6 and TRBJ1-5; D is uncertain. V shed 5 bases and J shed 11 bases, with 17 bases lying between them. Per the germline V gene, CDR1 is SGHDT and CDR2 is YYEEEE. The CDR3 runs to 13 residues.

This clonotype was counted many times. The chain carries TRBV2 and TRBJ2-5; D is undetermined. Between the trimmed V and J ends, which lost 4 bases and 5 bases, there was a span of 11 bases. The germline gives CDR1 SNHLY, CDR2 FYNNEI. The CDR3 consists of 13 residues. The CDR3 nucleotides are TGTGCCAGCAGTGGGATAGGGCAGGAGACCCAGTACTTC. Its translation is CASSGIGQETQYF.

As for this clonotype: Being one base from a much bigger clone, this may be a read error. This chain joins TRBV6-5 and TRBJ2-1; D is ambiguous. This CDR3 spans 16 amino acids. Germline values: CDR1 MNHEY, CDR2 SVGAGI. V was pared by 4 bases and J by 0 bases, with 13 bases between. CDR3 residues: CASSSKRTSSYNEQFF. DNA for the CDR3: TGTGCCAGCAGTTCGAAGCGCACAAGCTCCTACAATGAGCAGTTCTTC.

This clonotype was counted only a few times. This rearrangement joins TRBV9 to TRBJ1-1; D might be TRBD1 (5 bases). The CDR3 consists of 15 residues. CDR1 is SGDLS, CDR2 YYNGEE, per germline. V was cut by 0 bases and J by 5 bases, with 14 bases left in between. CDR3 nucleotide sequence: TGTGCCAGCAGCGTAGGGGAAGGGGATTGGACTGAAGCTTTCTTT. This gives the protein CASSVGEGDWTEAFF.

The chain uses TRBV27 and TRBJ2-1, with TRBD2 matching over 8 bases. CDR1 is MNHEY and CDR2 is SMNVEV in the germline V gene (reference sequence). This CDR3 is built from 17 residues. With V trimmed by 4 bases and J by 3 bases, 11 bases remained unmatched. CDR3 sequence: CASSSPGGEAGYNEQFF. DNA of the CDR3: TGTGCCAGCAGTTCCCCCGGGGGGGAAGCGGGCTACAATGAGCAGTTCTTC.

This clonotype was picked up many times. The chain has TRBV3-1 and TRBJ1-1; perhaps TRBD1 as D (5 bases). The CDR3 extends over 13 amino acids. Trimming stripped 11 bases from V and 0 bases from J, with 13 bases between. The germline gives CDR1 LGHDT, CDR2 YNNKEL (reference sequence). Written as DNA, the CDR3 is TGTGCCGCCAGGGATCGGGTGAACACTGAAGCTTTCTTT. It translates to CAARDRVNTEAFF.

V is TRBV20-1 and J is TRBJ1-3, with D uncertain. CDR1 DFQATT and CDR2 SNEGSKA come from the germline V gene (reference sequence). The CDR3 has 15 residues. With 5 bases removed from V and 0 bases from J, the gap between germline ends came to 14 bases. The CDR3: CSAHPASSSGNTIYF. The CDR3 DNA reads as TGCAGTGCTCATCCTGCCTCTAGCTCTGGAAACACCATATATTTT.

The V and J genes are TRBV29-1 and TRBJ1-1; D may be TRBD1 (6 bases). The V end was cut by 6 bases, the J end by 3 bases, with 20 bases between. Germline V lookup: CDR1 SQVTM, CDR2 ANQGSEA. There are 15 residues in the CDR3. The CDR3 here is CSVHRTGFVDTEAFF. Here the CDR3 DNA reads TGCAGCGTGCACCGTACAGGGTTCGTAGACACTGAAGCTTTCTTT.

This chain uses TRBV25-1 with TRBJ2-7; no clear D. CDR3 length: 15 amino acids. Per germline, CDR1 MGHDK and CDR2 SYGVNS. V lost 4 bases and J lost 1, with 14 bases in between. The chain's CDR3 is CASSGPNLGSYEQYF. The CDR3 nucleotides read TGTGCCAGCAGTGGCCCTAACCTAGGGTCCTACGAGCAGTACTTC.

J is TRBJ1-4 and V is TRBV29-1; weak D call: TRBD1 (6 bases). Germline V gene sequence: CDR1 SQVTM, CDR2 ANQGSEA. CDR3 length: 13 residues. The V end was cut by 4 bases, the J end by 6 bases, with 12 bases between. CDR3 in amino acids: CSVAGVLDEKLFF. CDR3 coding DNA: TGCAGCGTTGCAGGGGTCTTGGATGAAAAACTGTTTTTT.

A few counts support this clonotype. This chain links TRBV20-1 with TRBJ1-5; a weak D match, TRBD1 (6 bases). The CDR3 is made up of 14 amino acids. Germline V gene sequence: CDR1 DFQATT, CDR2 SNEGSKA (reference sequence). V dropped 4 bases and J dropped 0 bases, with 10 bases sitting between them. The CDR3 protein is CSATGQFSNQPQHF. The CDR3 region has the DNA TGCAGTGCTACCGGACAGTTTAGCAATCAGCCCCAGCATTTT.

This clonotype came up many times. The chain is built from TRBV2 and TRBJ1-2; 9 nucleotides align to TRBD1. With V trimmed by 11 bases and J by 2 bases, 6 bases remained unmatched. Germline V gene lookup returns CDR1 SNHLY and CDR2 FYNNEI. CDR3 length: 13 amino acids. In DNA form, the CDR3 reads TGTGCCGGGGGACAGGGTGGAAACTATGGCTACACCTTC. Its protein product is CAGGQGGNYGYTF.

This clonotype has ten or more counts. The chain recombines TRBV20-1 with TRBJ1-1; a weak D match, TRBD1 (6 bases). Germline V gene sequence: CDR1 DFQATT, CDR2 SNEGSKA (reference sequence). The CDR3 is 14 amino acids. The ends were cut back, 6 bases at V and 7 bases at J, with 21 bases in the middle. The CDR3 protein is CSAVPLGAVGEAFF. CDR3 DNA: TGCAGTGCAGTCCCCTTGGGGGCTGTCGGTGAAGCTTTCTTT.